A selection of T cell receptor beta chains follows, all from one sample in a study of blood T cell repertoires in COVID-19. Libraries were prepared by immunoSEQ multiplex PCR; TCRdb keeps only in-frame clonotypes and omits some of them. The sample carries some 160,000 clones, under 80% recorded once. What was sequenced was peripheral blood. These receptors were taken from a man aged 60-69 years with acute or convalescent COVID-19. Each CDR3 is given with its conserved first and last residue. D genes are given only for firm matches. Not every row has a clone size; where given, it reads once, few, many or a size class.

V,J,D,size,CDR3,DNA
TRBV12-5,TRBJ1-4,TRBD1,-,CASGLGQGAATNEKLFF,TGTGCTAGTGGTTTGGGACAGGGGGCCGCAACTAATGAAAAACTGTTTTTT
TRBV12-3/TRBV12-4,TRBJ2-3,-,-,CASSGGIDTQYF,TGTGCCAGCAGTGGCGGAATAGATACGCAGTATTTT
TRBV5-4,TRBJ2-3,-,once,CASSLARDTQYF,TGTGCCAGCAGCCTTGCTAGGGATACGCAGTATTTT
TRBV10-3,TRBJ2-3,TRBD2,-,CAISGTSGRNTDTQYF,TGTGCCATCAGTGGGACTAGCGGGAGGAACACAGATACGCAGTATTTT
TRBV14,TRBJ2-1,TRBD2,few,CASSQERTGTSGSNEQFF,TGTGCCAGCAGCCAAGAGAGAACCGGGACTAGCGGCTCCAATGAGCAGTTCTTC
TRBV30,TRBJ2-7,-,once,CAWSVQAEQYF,TGTGCCTGGAGTGTACAGGCCGAGCAGTACTTC
TRBV19,TRBJ1-2,TRBD1,few,CASSRPTGENYGYTF,TGTGCCAGTAGCAGACCGACAGGGGAGAACTATGGCTACACCTTC
TRBV5-4,TRBJ2-1,TRBD2,-,CASSLGTSGHYNEQFF,TGTGCCAGCAGCTTGGGGACTAGCGGTCATTACAATGAGCAGTTCTTC
TRBV27,TRBJ1-1,-,-,CASSRHLNTEAFF,TGTGCCAGCAGTCGCCACTTGAACACTGAAGCTTTCTTT
TRBV28,TRBJ1-4,-,-,CASSLLGDGEKLFF,TGTGCCAGCAGTTTATTGGGCGATGGGGAAAAACTGTTTTTT
TRBV27,TRBJ2-5,TRBD2,once,CASSLVRVAGGLETQYF,TGTGCCAGCAGTTTAGTGAGGGTGGCGGGAGGTCTGGAGACCCAGTACTTC
TRBV2,TRBJ2-1,TRBD1,-,CAGGGTGWNEQFF,TGTGCGGGGGGCGGGACAGGGTGGAATGAGCAGTTCTTC
TRBV4-2,TRBJ2-1,-,-,CASSQATANEQFF,TGTGCCAGCAGCCAAGCCACAGCCAATGAGCAGTTCTTC
TRBV2,TRBJ2-3,TRBD2,-,CASSAGGRRDTQYF,TGTGCCAGCTCGGCGGGAGGAAGGAGGGATACGCAGTATTTT
TRBV19,TRBJ2-7,-,-,CASSAGRSYEQYF,TGTGCCAGTAGCGCGGGGCGCTCCTACGAGCAGTACTTC
TRBV5-4,TRBJ2-3,TRBD2,-,CASSIRLAGTDTQYF,TGTGCCAGCAGCATAAGACTAGCGGGGACAGATACGCAGTATTTT
TRBV21-1,TRBJ2-2,-,-,CASSKALVLPMTSRRRTNTGELFF,TGTGCCAGCAGCAAAGCGCTTGTCCTACCGATGACATCAAGGCGACGCACGAACACCGGGGAGCTGTTTTTT
TRBV7-3,TRBJ2-2,TRBD1,-,CASSLTGGLRGTGELFF,TGTGCCAGCAGCCTTACAGGGGGGCTCCGGGGCACCGGGGAGCTGTTTTTT
TRBV4-1,TRBJ1-3,-,-,CASSQEAHRAGNTIYF,TGCGCCAGCAGCCAAGAAGCGCACAGGGCTGGAAACACCATATATTTT
TRBV7-3,TRBJ2-1,-,-,CASSLSVRGGEQFF,TGTGCCAGCAGCTTATCCGTCAGGGGCGGTGAGCAGTTCTTC
TRBV5-1,TRBJ2-1,TRBD2,-,CASELAGASYNEQFF,TGCGCCAGCGAGTTAGCGGGAGCTTCCTACAATGAGCAGTTCTTC
TRBV6-6,TRBJ2-6,TRBD1,-,CASNGQGASGANVLTF,TGTGCCAGCAACGGACAGGGGGCCTCTGGGGCCAACGTCCTGACTTTC
TRBV30,TRBJ2-7,TRBD1,-,CAWSRPPRDRVYEQYF,TGTGCCTGGAGTCGACCCCCCCGGGACAGGGTATACGAGCAGTACTTC
TRBV2,TRBJ1-2,-,few,CASSVGSNYGYTF,TGTGCCAGCAGTGTCGGTTCTAACTATGGCTACACCTTC
TRBV7-8,TRBJ2-5,TRBD2,-,CASSLAGAETQYF,TGTGCCAGCAGTTTGGCGGGAGCAGAGACCCAGTACTTC
TRBV6-5,TRBJ2-2,-,-,CASRRLENTGELFF,TGTGCCAGCAGAAGACTAGAGAACACCGGGGAGCTGTTTTTT
TRBV11-3,TRBJ2-7,TRBD2,-,CASSLAGLDSYEQYF,TGTGCCAGCAGCTTGGCGGGACTAGATTCCTACGAGCAGTACTTC
TRBV6-5,TRBJ1-6,-,-,CASTRGWRLDSPLHF,TGTGCCAGCACCAGAGGCTGGAGGCTCGATTCACCCCTCCACTTT
TRBV15,TRBJ1-3,-,-,CATSRDLGGVGNTIYF,TGTGCCACCAGCAGAGATTTAGGAGGGGTCGGAAACACCATATATTTT
TRBV24-1,TRBJ2-5,TRBD2,-,CATSEPTSGSETQYF,TGTGCCACCAGTGAACCGACTAGCGGCTCGGAGACCCAGTACTTC
TRBV30,TRBJ2-7,-,-,CAWSLPASDEQYF,TGTGCCTGGAGTCTCCCCGCCTCGGACGAGCAGTACTTC
TRBV30,TRBJ2-7,-,-,CAWSKSAYEQYF,TGTGCCTGGAGTAAAAGCGCCTACGAGCAGTACTTC
TRBV19,TRBJ2-1,-,-,CASSLAYYNEQFF,TGTGCCAGTAGTCTTGCCTATTACAATGAGCAGTTCTTC
TRBV6-5,TRBJ2-1,TRBD2,-,CASSHQREKDEQFF,TGTGCCAGCAGTCACCAGCGGGAGAAGGATGAGCAGTTCTTC
TRBV18,TRBJ2-7,TRBD1,few,CASTHGQGGYEQYF,TGTGCCAGCACCCACGGACAGGGGGGCTACGAGCAGTACTTC
TRBV20-1,TRBJ1-1,-,-,CSASAGFMNTEAFF,TGCAGTGCTAGTGCGGGATTTATGAACACTGAAGCTTTCTTT
TRBV4-1,TRBJ2-1,-,once,CASSQGLQNYNEQFF,TGCGCCAGCAGCCAAGGTCTACAGAACTACAATGAGCAGTTCTTC
TRBV24-1,TRBJ2-7,-,-,CATSDSRAYEQYF,TGTGCCACCAGTGACTCCAGGGCGTACGAGCAGTACTTC
TRBV6-5,TRBJ2-7,TRBD1,-,CASRPRGNLYEQYF,TGTGCCAGCAGACCCAGGGGGAATTTGTACGAGCAGTACTTC
TRBV5-1,TRBJ2-2,-,-,CASSLDYSTGELFF,TGCGCCAGCAGCTTGGACTATTCGACCGGGGAGCTGTTTTTT
TRBV3-1/TRBV3-2,TRBJ2-5,TRBD1,-,CASSSDRETQYF,TGTGCCAGCAGTTCGGACAGGGAGACCCAGTACTTC
TRBV5-1,TRBJ1-4,-,-,CASSLAGETGKLFF,TGCGCCAGCAGCTTGGCCGGGGAAACTGGTAAACTGTTTTTT
TRBV4-2,TRBJ2-7,-,-,CASSQDTVVGSYEQYF,TGTGCCAGCAGCCAAGATACAGTAGTGGGCTCCTACGAGCAGTACTTC
TRBV9,TRBJ1-2,-,-,CASSKPGEGVNYGYTF,TGTGCCAGCAGCAAGCCCGGGGAGGGGGTAAACTATGGCTACACCTTC
TRBV5-1,TRBJ2-7,TRBD1,-,CASSLDRGYYEQYF,TGCGCCAGCAGCTTGGACAGGGGCTACTACGAGCAGTACTTC
TRBV19,TRBJ1-6,TRBD1,-,CASSRTGADNSPLHF,TGTGCCAGTAGTCGGACAGGGGCGGATAATTCACCCCTCCACTTT
TRBV27,TRBJ2-2,TRBD1,-,CASSFNRGAGELFF,TGTGCCAGCAGTTTCAACAGGGGGGCCGGGGAGCTGTTTTTT
TRBV7-2,TRBJ2-3,TRBD1,-,CASSIQGSGDTQYF,TGTGCCAGCAGTATACAGGGGTCTGGAGATACGCAGTATTTT
TRBV5-1,TRBJ1-2,TRBD1,few,CASSGGTGGVGYGYTF,TGCGCCAGCAGCGGCGGGACAGGGGGCGTTGGCTATGGCTACACCTTC
TRBV6-1,TRBJ2-4,TRBD2,-,CASSEAGTSEAKNIQYF,TGTGCCAGCAGTGAAGCGGGGACTAGCGAGGCCAAAAACATTCAGTACTTC
TRBV28,TRBJ1-6,-,many,CASGYGGVSPLHF,TGTGCCAGCGGTTATGGGGGGGTTTCACCCCTCCACTTT
TRBV2,TRBJ2-1,TRBD1,once,CASSVQGQGYNEQFF,TGTGCCAGCAGTGTCCAGGGACAGGGCTACAATGAGCAGTTCTTC
TRBV28,TRBJ2-5,-,few,CASRRGSQETQYF,TGTGCCAGCAGGCGGGGCAGCCAAGAGACCCAGTACTTC
TRBV10-3,TRBJ2-3,TRBD2,-,CAISESGGLAATDTQYF,TGTGCCATCAGTGAGTCGGGGGGACTAGCGGCTACAGATACGCAGTATTTT
TRBV29-1,TRBJ2-1,TRBD2,-,CSVEETSGIREQFF,TGCAGCGTTGAGGAGACTAGCGGAATAAGGGAGCAGTTCTTC
TRBV19,TRBJ2-7,TRBD2,-,CASSPGLLLEQYF,TGTGCCAGTAGTCCGGGACTACTGCTCGAGCAGTACTTC
TRBV6-2/TRBV6-3,TRBJ2-7,TRBD1,-,CASSLTPGTGGREQYF,TGTGCCAGCAGTTTAACCCCCGGGACAGGGGGCCGAGAGCAGTACTTC
TRBV5-4,TRBJ2-5,TRBD1,few,CASSLRDRGLQETQYF,TGTGCCAGCAGCCTCCGGGACAGGGGACTCCAAGAGACCCAGTACTTC
TRBV7-9,TRBJ2-1,TRBD2,-,CASSLVASGPNEQFF,TGTGCCAGCAGCTTAGTGGCTAGCGGGCCAAATGAGCAGTTCTTC
TRBV3-1/TRBV3-2,TRBJ2-2,TRBD2,once,CASSQEAAGVSAGELFF,TGTGCCAGCAGCCAAGAGGCAGCGGGAGTATCGGCCGGGGAGCTGTTTTTT